The sequence of this TCR beta chain was determined in a study of CD8 T cells in ankylosing spondylitis. Notes on the study in general: There was a TCR beta motif, made of 7 or 8 highly homologous variants, that appeared characteristic of ankylosing spondylitis blood. Disease-linked clones bore a CD8+ phenotype and were relatively rare in peripheral blood. Prior work had noted some motif variants in reactive arthritis blood and synovial fluid.

The CDR3 has 14 residues. Germline CDR1 and CDR2: DFQATT and SNEGSKA (reference sequence). With 1 base removed from V and 5 bases from J, the gap between germline ends came to 14 bases. The sample holds many counts of this clonotype. No antigen is known for it. TCRdb called the 5' RACE reads again in MiXCR, with one record for every CDR3 protein. The repertoire holds some 130,000 distinct CDR3 sequences, with 6% to 8.5% as singletons. The chain employs TRBV20-1 and TRBJ1-1; the D gene is possibly TRBD1 (6 bases). The sample consisted of blood, either unsorted or a sorted T cell fraction (not recorded which). This TCR derives from a female donor with ankylosing spondylitis or in good health (not recorded which). Here the CDR3 DNA reads TGCAGTGCTAGAGTCCCAGGGGAGGGTACTGAAGCTTTCTTT. Protein sequence: CSARVPGEGTEAFF.